This T cell receptor (beta chain) originates from a study of PD-1 blockade in classical Hodgkin lymphoma. Regarding this clone: The antigen remains undetermined.

Germline V gives CDR1 SGHNT, CDR2 YYREEE (reference sequence). CDR3 size: 18 residues. The V gene end was trimmed by 3 bases and the J gene end by 0 bases; junction bases not matched to a gene: 8. The time point: cycle 4 day 1 (C4D1), after more than five weeks of nivolumab. The patients all showed relapse after autologous stem cell transplantation, while their brentuximab vedotin exposure varied. Patients showed best responses of complete response, partial response or progressive disease. The assay was immunoSEQ multiplex PCR, and TCRdb's table has in-frame clones only and misses some. Among around 90,000 clones listed, roughly 78% were seen once. Study findings and constraints: Newly diagnosed patients were reported to start with lower TCR diversity than healthy donors. Complete responders had baseline diversity similar to newly diagnosed patients. CD4+ but not CD8+ TCR diversity rose significantly by C4D1.

This receptor was taken from a human donor with classical Hodgkin lymphoma. Sequenced here: peripheral blood mononuclear cells (PBMCs), sampled before the fourth cycle of nivolumab. The rearrangement links TRBV5-4 to TRBJ2-6, with 8 bases identical to TRBD1. This CDR3 is CASSYGQGPFSGANVLTF. The CDR3 DNA reads TGTGCCAGCAGCTACGGACAGGGCCCTTTCTCTGGGGCCAACGTCCTGACTTTC.